These T cell receptor beta chains were read from a single sample in a study of lymphopenia after photon versus proton radiotherapy. The repertoire was sequenced with immunoSEQ multiplex PCR; TCRdb's copy has only in-frame clones and lacks some. Of around 35,000 clones in the sample, more than 75% were seen once. The sequencing here drew on peripheral blood, taken from a patient treated with photon-based radiotherapy. The receptors here all came from a man in his fifties or sixties with gastric cancer. CDR3s include the opening cysteine and the closing phenylalanine or tryptophan. The D gene is left open where the match is weak.

d_gene: -
v_gene: TRBV11-2
j_gene: TRBJ2-2
CDR3nt: TGTGCCAGCAGCTTAACCGGCGATAGAGACACCGGGGAGCTGTTTTTT
CDR3aa: CASSLTGDRDTGELFF

d_gene: TRBD2
v_gene: TRBV23-1
j_gene: TRBJ2-2
CDR3nt: TGCGCCAGCAGTCAATTTTCGCGGGAGAGCACCGGGGAGCTGTTTTTT
CDR3aa: CASSQFSRESTGELFF

d_gene: TRBD1
v_gene: TRBV6-5
j_gene: TRBJ1-2
CDR3nt: TGTGCCAGCAGTTACCTCAGGACAGGGGGAAGCTATGGCTACACCTTC
CDR3aa: CASSYLRTGGSYGYTF

d_gene: -
v_gene: TRBV21-1
j_gene: TRBJ2-5
CDR3nt: TGTGCCAGCAGCAAAGAGGGCCATATGAAGACAGAGACCCAGTACTTC
CDR3aa: CASSKEGHMKTETQYF

d_gene: -
v_gene: TRBV4-2
j_gene: TRBJ2-7
CDR3nt: TGTGCCAGCAGCCAGCTACAGACAGGCTCCTACGAGCAGTACTTC
CDR3aa: CASSQLQTGSYEQYF

d_gene: -
v_gene: TRBV7-9
j_gene: TRBJ1-6
CDR3nt: TGTGCCAGCAGAAAAGATAGCTCCTATAATTCACCCCTCCACTTT
CDR3aa: CASRKDSSYNSPLHF

d_gene: -
v_gene: TRBV2
j_gene: TRBJ1-4
CDR3nt: TGTGCCAGCAACGGACGAAGGATCGAAAAACTGTTTTTT
CDR3aa: CASNGRRIEKLFF

d_gene: -
v_gene: TRBV28
j_gene: TRBJ1-4
CDR3nt: TGTGCCAGCAGTTCCCCGGGGGGGTCAACTAATGAAAAACTGTTTTTT
CDR3aa: CASSSPGGSTNEKLFF

d_gene: -
v_gene: TRBV4-2
j_gene: TRBJ1-4
CDR3nt: TGTGCCAGCAGCGAGACGACAGGTTCTTATGAAAAACTGTTTTTT
CDR3aa: CASSETTGSYEKLFF

d_gene: -
v_gene: TRBV18
j_gene: TRBJ2-3
CDR3nt: TGTGCCAGCTCACGCGAGGGTTTGAGCACAGATACGCAGTATTTT
CDR3aa: CASSREGLSTDTQYF

d_gene: -
v_gene: TRBV9
j_gene: TRBJ2-7
CDR3nt: TGTGCCAGCAGCGTAGGGCAGGGTGGGCGCTACGAGCAGTACTTC
CDR3aa: CASSVGQGGRYEQYF

d_gene: -
v_gene: TRBV28
j_gene: TRBJ1-3
CDR3nt: TGTGCCAGCACCACTAATGACATGCGAAACACCATATATTTT
CDR3aa: CASTTNDMRNTIYF

d_gene: TRBD1
v_gene: TRBV7-2
j_gene: TRBJ2-4
CDR3nt: TGTGCCAGCAGCGAGCAGGGGGTAGCCAAAAACATTCAGTACTTC
CDR3aa: CASSEQGVAKNIQYF